This T cell receptor beta chain is from a study of T cells after yellow fever vaccination. TCRdb re-analysed the 5' RACE reads in MiXCR, keeping a single row per CDR3 protein. This repertoire shows 300,000 to 400,000 distinct CDR3 sequences, under 15% found once; its top ten account for approximately 3.4%. Germline V gene data show CDR1 as KGHDR and CDR2 as SFDVKD. Deletions cut 4 bases from V and 4 bases from J, with 6 bases between. The CDR3 is made up of 12 amino acids. The rearrangement links TRBV24-1 to TRBJ1-2; D remains unclear. The sequences come from CD4+ T cells sorted from PBMCs, collected 15 days after the yellow fever booster vaccination. The sequence was obtained from a man younger than 35 who received the YFV17D yellow fever vaccine. For the CDR3, the DNA is TGTGCCACCAGTGAGACTCGCTATGGCTACACCTTC. Its translation: CATSETRYGYTF.